The rows below give T cell receptor beta chains drawn from one sample of a study of T cell responses to AZD1222 COVID-19 vaccine. TCRdb's table, derived via immunoSEQ multiplex PCR, lists solely in-frame clones and lacks some. The table records 150,000 or so clones, approximately 91% of them present only once. The specimen comprised peripheral blood, sampled on day 0 of AZD1222 vaccination. The receptor set was obtained from an adult in good health. Each CDR3 is given with its conserved first and last residue. D genes are given only for firm matches. Rows give clone size only sometimes, using once, few, many, or a class for an expanded clone.

j_call v_call clone_size d_call cdr3_nt cdr3_aa
TRBJ2-3 TRBV5-1 - - TGCGCCAGCAGCTTTATGACAGATACGCAGTATTTT CASSFMTDTQYF
TRBJ1-2 TRBV4-2 once - TGTGCCAGCAGCCAAGGGTTGAGGGGTGAAAACTATGGCTACACCTTC CASSQGLRGENYGYTF
TRBJ1-1 TRBV2 - TRBD1 TGTGCCAGCAGTGGAGGAGGGCAGGGGGCACTGGAAGCTTTCTTT CASSGGGQGALEAFF
TRBJ1-4 TRBV5-1 - TRBD1 TGCGCCAGCAGCTCGGGTCCCATGGGACAGGGGGCTTATGAAAAACTGTTTTTT CASSSGPMGQGAYEKLFF
TRBJ2-1 TRBV4-3 - - TGCGCCAGCAGCCAAGATCGGAGAGACGGGGCCGAGCCCTACAATGAGCAGTTCTTC CASSQDRRDGAEPYNEQFF
TRBJ1-2 TRBV28 - - TGTGCCAGCAGTTTTGGGGGGAATTATGGCTACACCTTC CASSFGGNYGYTF
TRBJ1-1 TRBV5-1 once TRBD1 TGCGCCAGCAGCCCCGGACCGGACAGGGCTGAAGCTTTCTTT CASSPGPDRAEAFF
TRBJ2-7 TRBV19 - - TGTGCCAGTAGTACCCCGGACAGTTTCTACGAGCAGTACTTC CASSTPDSFYEQYF
TRBJ2-7 TRBV10-3 - - TGTGCCATCAGGTTTGAGGGAGTCGACGAGCAGTACTTC CAIRFEGVDEQYF
TRBJ1-4 TRBV5-1 - - TGCGCCAGCAGCTTGGAACTAACTAATGAAAAACTGTTTTTT CASSLELTNEKLFF
TRBJ1-4 TRBV6-5 - - TGTGCCAGCAGTTCTACCCCTTCCTCTGAAAAACTGTTTTTT CASSSTPSSEKLFF
TRBJ2-1 TRBV5-1 - TRBD2 TGCGCCAGCAGCGGGCGGACTAGCGGGAGGAGGTACAATGAGCAGTTCTTC CASSGRTSGRRYNEQFF
TRBJ1-1 TRBV4-3 - - TGCGCCAGCAGCCAAGATACGGGGACCCTGACCCCTGCTTTCTTT CASSQDTGTLTPAFF
TRBJ2-2 TRBV4-2 - TRBD1 TGTGCCAGCAGCCACCTCTTCTCCGGGACAGAGAACACCGGGGAGCTGTTTTTT CASSHLFSGTENTGELFF
TRBJ1-1 TRBV18 - - TGTGCCAGCTCCCGTGTGGAAGACACTGAAGCTTTCTTT CASSRVEDTEAFF
TRBJ2-6 TRBV6-2/TRBV6-3 many - TGTGCCAGCAGTTACTCTAAGTCAACTTACTCTGGGGCCAACGTCCTGACTTTC CASSYSKSTYSGANVLTF
TRBJ1-1 TRBV6-1 - - TGTGCCAGCAGTGACGGATCGAACACTGAAGCTTTCTTT CASSDGSNTEAFF
TRBJ2-5 TRBV24-1 - - TGTGCCACCAGTGATGCCGAGAGGACCCAGTACTTC CATSDAERTQYF
TRBJ2-1 TRBV2 - TRBD2 TGTGCCAGCAGCCGGACTAGCGGGATGTCGTCCTACAATGAGCAGTTCTTC CASSRTSGMSSYNEQFF
TRBJ1-4 TRBV28 - - TGTGCCAGCAGTTTCCGTGGGGGGGATGAAAAACTGTTTTTT CASSFRGGDEKLFF
TRBJ1-1 TRBV28 - - TGTGCCAGCGCCGGGAACACTGAAGCTTTCTTT CASAGNTEAFF
TRBJ1-4 TRBV15 once - TGTGCCACCAGCAGAGACCCAGGGTCTAATGAAAAACTGTTTTTT CATSRDPGSNEKLFF
TRBJ1-5 TRBV15 - - TGTGCCACCAGCAGAGACGATCAGCCCCAGCATTTT CATSRDDQPQHF
TRBJ1-2 TRBV5-6 - - TGTGCCAGCAGCTTGGGAAGGGGTAAGAATGGCTACACCTTC CASSLGRGKNGYTF
TRBJ1-1 TRBV14 - - TGTGCCAGCAGCCAAGAGACAGTGAACACTGAAGCTTTCTTT CASSQETVNTEAFF
TRBJ2-1 TRBV24-1 - TRBD1 TGTGCCACCAGTGTAGGACAGGGGGCGGTCAATGAGCAGTTCTTC CATSVGQGAVNEQFF
TRBJ1-4 TRBV5-4 - - TGTGCCAGCAGCGTTACCGGGGAGCTAGGGGAAAAACTGTTTTTT CASSVTGELGEKLFF
TRBJ1-5 TRBV28 - TRBD1 TGTGCCAGCAGTTCCCAGGCGGCAGGGGGCGCCCCGGGCAATCAGCCCCAGCATTTT CASSSQAAGGAPGNQPQHF
TRBJ1-2 TRBV9 - - TGTGCCAGCAGCGACCGACCAGTAATGGGGGGGCGCGGCTATGGCTACACCTTC CASSDRPVMGGRGYGYTF
TRBJ2-7 TRBV28 - TRBD1 TGTGCCAGCAGTTCGGACAGGGCCTACGAGCAGTACTTC CASSSDRAYEQYF
TRBJ2-7 TRBV24-1 - - TGTGCCACCTGCAGGAGAGCAAGGGAGCAGTACTTC CATCRRAREQYF
TRBJ2-7 TRBV3-1/TRBV3-2 - TRBD1 TGTGCCAGCAGGCCCGGGACAGACCACTCCTACGAGCAGTACTTC CASRPGTDHSYEQYF